The 8 T cell receptor beta chains given below trace back to one sample, sequenced in a study of blood T cell repertoires in COVID-19. Profiling relied on immunoSEQ multiplex PCR, and the TCRdb table lists in-frame clones only, not all of them. Found here are about 180,000 clones, about 88% of them singletons; the top ten hold about 8.4%. The material sequenced was PBMCs or T cells enriched from blood (not recorded which). The receptors were gathered from a woman aged 18-35 years who had recovered from COVID-19.

The rearrangement uses TRBV19 and TRBJ1-1; 7 bases are a match to TRBD1. Per germline, CDR1 LNHDA and CDR2 SQIVND (reference sequence). This CDR3 is 15 amino acids long. The J segment lost 0 bases and the V segment lost 3 bases, leaving 4 bases of the junction unmatched. For the CDR3, the DNA is TGTGCCAGTAGTATGTGGGACAGTATGAACACTGAAGCTTTCTTT. It is translated as CASSMWDSMNTEAFF.

This chain connects TRBV29-1 to TRBJ2-7; TRBD1 is a possible D gene (5 bases). V was shortened by 7 bases and J by 2 bases, with 15 bases between the two germline ends. The CDR3 covers 13 residues. Germline CDR1 is SQVTM and CDR2 is ANQGSEA. CDR3 loop: CSALTALTYEQYF. The CDR3, as DNA: TGCAGCGCCCTGACAGCCCTAACCTACGAGCAGTACTTC.

The rearrangement links TRBV28 to TRBJ1-3; D unresolved. Trimming cost V 6 bases and J 3 bases, with 15 bases left between them. This CDR3 is 15 amino acids long. Germline assignment: CDR1 MDHEN and CDR2 SYDVKM. In DNA, the CDR3 is TGTGCCAGCAGCGAATACGCGGGGATTGGAAACACCATATATTTT. Residues: CASSEYAGIGNTIYF.

CDR3 sequence: CASSRSGDYGYTF. CDR3 nucleotides: TGTGCCAGCTCTCGGTCGGGGGACTATGGCTACACCTTC. The chain recombines TRBV18 with TRBJ1-2, with D possibly being TRBD1 (5 bases). The CDR3 sequence is 13 residues long. Germline loops: CDR1 KGHSH, CDR2 LQKENI. V was cut by 6 bases and J by 3 bases, with 11 bases left in between.

The chain combines TRBV3-1 (or the pseudogene TRBV3-2) with TRBJ1-5; no reliable D call. V gave up 3 bases and J gave up 1 base, with 4 bases separating them. CDR3 length: 13 residues. The germline CDR1 and CDR2 sequences are LGHDT and YNNKEL (reference sequence). CDR3 amino acids: CASSQGSNQPQHF. For the CDR3, the DNA is TGTGCCAGCAGCCAGGGCAGCAATCAGCCCCAGCATTTT.

V gene TRBV7-9 combines with J gene TRBJ1-2; D may be TRBD1 (6 bases). CDR3 size: 14 residues. V gave up 5 bases and J gave up 4 bases, with 14 bases separating them. CDR1 and CDR2 from the germline V gene are SEHNR and FQNEAQ (reference sequence). This CDR3 reads CASSQNGQLYGYTF. CDR3 DNA: TGTGCCAGCAGCCAAAATGGACAGCTCTATGGCTACACCTTC.

The chain combines TRBV5-1 with TRBJ2-1; D is unresolved. From germline, CDR1 is SGHRS and CDR2 YFSETQ. The CDR3 has 12 residues. The V end lost 2 bases, the J end lost 8 bases, and 8 bases lay between the germline ends. The CDR3 loop reads CASSFSMDEQFF. Here the CDR3 DNA reads TGCGCCAGCAGCTTTAGTATGGATGAGCAGTTCTTC.

For this clone: One end of the junction does not line up with germline, which may come from a read error. The rearrangement links TRBV6-5 to TRBJ1-1; no firm D call. The germline gives CDR1 MNHEY, CDR2 SVGAGI. The CDR3 spans 13 residues. CDR3 DNA sequence: TGTGCCAGCAGTACGGACTTGAACCCTGAAGCTTTCTTT. Its translation: CASSTDLNPEAFF.